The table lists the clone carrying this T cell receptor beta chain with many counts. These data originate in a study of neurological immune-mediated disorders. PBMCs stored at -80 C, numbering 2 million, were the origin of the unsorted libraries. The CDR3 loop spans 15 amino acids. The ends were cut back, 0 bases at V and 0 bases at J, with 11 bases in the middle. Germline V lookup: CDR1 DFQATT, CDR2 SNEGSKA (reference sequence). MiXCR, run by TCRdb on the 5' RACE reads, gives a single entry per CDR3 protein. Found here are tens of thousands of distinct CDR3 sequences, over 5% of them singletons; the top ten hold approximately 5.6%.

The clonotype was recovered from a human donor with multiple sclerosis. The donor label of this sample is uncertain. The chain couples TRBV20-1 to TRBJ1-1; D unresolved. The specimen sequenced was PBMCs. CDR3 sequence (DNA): TGCAGTGCTAGAGATGGTGCTAAGTTGAACACTGAAGCTTTCTTT. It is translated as CSARDGAKLNTEAFF.